The T cell receptor beta chain under discussion was sequenced for a study of T cells after yellow fever vaccination. The CDR3 length is 15 residues. J gave up 2 bases and V 4 bases, and 4 bases lay outside the gene matches. In germline, CDR1 is SGHRS, CDR2 YFSETQ. Researchers made TCR cDNA using 5'RACE template switching, and this step added a universal primer site and UMIs. TCRdb used MiXCR to reprocess the 5' RACE reads, holding one entry per CDR3 protein. The table records about 53,000 distinct CDR3 sequences, about 6.6% of them present only once. Study-wide points: Compared with primary, the secondary response was weaker and peaked at day 5, not 15. A small proportion of clonotypes was detected in both the CD4 and CD8 compartments.

Many counts were recorded for this clonotype. No antigen is known for it. The material sequenced was CD8+ T cells sorted from PBMCs, taken on the day of the first yellow fever vaccination. This chain links TRBV5-1 with TRBJ2-3; 10 nucleotides line up with TRBD2. This TCR came from a man aged 18-30 years who received the YFV17D yellow fever vaccine. CDR3 nucleotides: TGCGCCAGCAGCCCAGCGGGGGGGCTCACAGATACGCAGTATTTT. Its translation is CASSPAGGLTDTQYF.